The 5 T cell receptor beta chains listed next were all sequenced from one sample in a study of control samples from healthy donors and cancer patients. This table comes from immunoSEQ multiplex PCR, and its TCRdb copy is limited to in-frame clones, with some not included. The sample carries around 250,000 clones, more than 65% recorded once. Material for sequencing was PBMCs. The receptor set was obtained from a woman aged 55-69 years with lung cancer.

The chain employs TRBV15 and TRBJ1-5; the D is unclear. This CDR3 is built from 15 residues. With 0 bases removed from V and 6 bases from J, the gap between germline ends came to 12 bases. Germline V gene lookup returns CDR1 LNHNV and CDR2 YYDKDF (reference sequence). CDR3 sequence (DNA): TGTGCCACCAGCAGAGATCAACACGCGGGTCAGCCCCAGCATTTT. Amino acids: CATSRDQHAGQPQHF.

V and J are TRBV28 and TRBJ1-2; the match to TRBD1 covers 12 bases. V shed 6 bases and J 8 bases; nucleotides not matched to a gene: 10. The CDR3 runs to 15 residues. CDR1 is MDHEN, CDR2 SYDVKM, per germline. CDR3 in DNA: TGTGCCAGCAGACTCCCGGGACAGGGGGCAGGCGGCTACACCTTC. This codes for CASRLPGQGAGGYTF.

The chain is built from TRBV30 and TRBJ1-3; D is uncertain. Germline V CDR1 and CDR2: GTSNPN, SVGIG (reference sequence). CDR3 length equals 13 residues. V lost 0 bases to trimming and J lost 7 bases, with 10 bases between them. The CDR3 reads CAWSVESGNTIYF. The CDR3 DNA is TGTGCCTGGAGTGTCGAATCGGGGAACACCATATATTTT.

The chain joins TRBV15 to TRBJ1-1; D is possibly TRBD1 (6 bases). The V gene's germline CDR1 is LNHNV and CDR2 YYDKDF (reference sequence). The CDR3 is 15 amino acids. V lost 0 bases and J lost 3, with 11 bases in between. The CDR3 spells CATSRDGKGDTEAFF. The CDR3 bases are TGTGCCACCAGCAGAGATGGTAAGGGGGACACTGAAGCTTTCTTT.

The table lists this clone with a few counts. The chain carries TRBV3-1 (or the pseudogene TRBV3-2) and TRBJ1-1, with D unresolved. CDR1 is LGHDT and CDR2 is YNNKEL in the germline V gene (reference sequence). Trimming removed 1 base from V and 4 bases from J, with 10 bases in between. This CDR3 is 14 amino acids long. CDR3 protein: CASSQGQDRTEAFF. The CDR3 DNA is TGTGCCAGCAGCCAAGGACAAGATCGCACTGAAGCTTTCTTT.